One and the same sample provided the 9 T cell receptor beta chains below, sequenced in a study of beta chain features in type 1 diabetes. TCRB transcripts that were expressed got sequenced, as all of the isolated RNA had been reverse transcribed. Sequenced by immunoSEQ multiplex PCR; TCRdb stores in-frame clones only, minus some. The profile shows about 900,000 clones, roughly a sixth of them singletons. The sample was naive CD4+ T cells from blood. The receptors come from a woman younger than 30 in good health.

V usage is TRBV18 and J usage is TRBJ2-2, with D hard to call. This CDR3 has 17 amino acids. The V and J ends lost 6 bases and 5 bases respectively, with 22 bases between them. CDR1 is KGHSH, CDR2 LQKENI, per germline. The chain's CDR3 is CASSSMQWSSGTGELFF. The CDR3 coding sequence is TGTGCCAGCTCTTCGATGCAGTGGTCTTCCGGAACCGGGGAGCTGTTTTTT.

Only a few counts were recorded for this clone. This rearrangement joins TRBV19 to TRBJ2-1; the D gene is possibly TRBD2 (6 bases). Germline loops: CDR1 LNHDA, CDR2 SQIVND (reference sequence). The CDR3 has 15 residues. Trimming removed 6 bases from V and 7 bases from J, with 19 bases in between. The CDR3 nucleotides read TGTGCCAGTAGCCCAAGGGAGGTCGGGGGAAATGAGCAGTTCTTC. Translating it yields CASSPREVGGNEQFF.

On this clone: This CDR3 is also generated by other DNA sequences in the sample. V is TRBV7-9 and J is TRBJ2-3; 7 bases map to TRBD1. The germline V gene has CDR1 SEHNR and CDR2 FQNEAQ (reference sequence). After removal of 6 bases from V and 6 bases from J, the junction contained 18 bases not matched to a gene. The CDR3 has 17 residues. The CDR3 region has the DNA TGTGCCAGCAGGGAAAGGACGTCCTTAACAGGGGAGGATACGCAGTATTTT. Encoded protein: CASRERTSLTGEDTQYF.

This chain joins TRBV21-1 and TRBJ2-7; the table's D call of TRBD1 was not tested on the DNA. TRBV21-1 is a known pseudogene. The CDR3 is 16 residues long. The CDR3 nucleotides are TGTGCCAGCAGCAAATGTACGGGACAGGAAACCTACGAGCAGTACTTC. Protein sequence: CASSKCTGQETYEQYF.

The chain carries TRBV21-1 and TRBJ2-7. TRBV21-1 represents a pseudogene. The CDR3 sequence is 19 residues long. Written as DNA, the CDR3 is TGTGCCAGCAGCAAATGGTGGGGTGTCGGCGGTTTAAGCTCCTACGAGCAGTACTTC. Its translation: CASSKWWGVGGLSSYEQYF.

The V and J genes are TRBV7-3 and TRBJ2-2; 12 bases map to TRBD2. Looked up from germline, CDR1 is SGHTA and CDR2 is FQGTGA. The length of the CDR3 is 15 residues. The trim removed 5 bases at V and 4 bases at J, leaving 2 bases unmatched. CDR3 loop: CASSRTSGVTGELFF. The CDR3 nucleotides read TGTGCCAGCAGCAGGACTAGCGGGGTCACCGGGGAGCTGTTTTTT.

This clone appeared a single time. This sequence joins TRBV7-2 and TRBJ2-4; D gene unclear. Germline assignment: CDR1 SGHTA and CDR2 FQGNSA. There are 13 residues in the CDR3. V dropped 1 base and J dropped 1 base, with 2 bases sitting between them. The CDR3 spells CASSLEAKNIQYF. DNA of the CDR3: TGTGCCAGCAGCTTAGAGGCCAAAAACATTCAGTACTTC.

CDR3 amino acids: CASSERSGGGWTDTQYF. CDR3 nucleotide sequence: TGTGCCAGCAGTGAAAGGAGCGGTGGTGGATGGACAGATACGCAGTATTTT. This chain uses TRBV25-1 with TRBJ2-3; TRBD2 is a possible D gene (5 bases). There are 17 residues in the CDR3. From germline, CDR1 is MGHDK and CDR2 SYGVNS. The V and J ends lost 2 bases and 3 bases respectively, with 18 bases between them.

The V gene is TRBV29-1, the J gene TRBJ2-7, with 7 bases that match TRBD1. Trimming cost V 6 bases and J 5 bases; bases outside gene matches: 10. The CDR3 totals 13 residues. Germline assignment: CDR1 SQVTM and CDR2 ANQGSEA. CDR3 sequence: CSVDRQGSNEQYF. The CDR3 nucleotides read TGCAGCGTAGATCGACAGGGTTCCAACGAGCAGTACTTC.